Presented here are 26 T cell receptor beta chains from one specimen sequenced in a study of control samples from healthy donors and cancer patients. Generated by immunoSEQ multiplex PCR, the TCRdb table keeps only in-frame clones and is missing some. This table has about 150,000 clones, 94% appearing once. What was sequenced was blood. The receptor set was obtained from a woman younger than 30 in good health.

The chain links TRBV28 to TRBJ1-6, with D possibly TRBD1 on 5 matching bases. The CDR3 covers 16 residues. V was cut by 3 bases and J by 10 bases, with 19 bases left in between. From germline, CDR1 is MDHEN and CDR2 SYDVKM. The CDR3, as DNA: TGTGCCAGCAGTTTTTGGTGGCAGGGAGGATCATCACCCCTCCACTTT. Its protein product is CASSFWWQGGSSPLHF.

V gene TRBV2 combines with J gene TRBJ2-5, with D perhaps TRBD1 (6 bases). CDR3 length: 13 amino acids. Germline values: CDR1 SNHLY, CDR2 FYNNEI. V lost 9 bases and J lost 6, with 17 bases in between. The CDR3 region is CASELGQFQTQYF. Written as DNA, the CDR3 is TGTGCCAGTGAACTTGGACAGTTCCAGACCCAGTACTTC.

The chain uses TRBV4-2 and TRBJ2-3, with D perhaps matching TRBD1 (6 bases). Trimming took 1 base from V and 7 from J, leaving 9 bases between them. The CDR3 runs to 13 residues. Germline CDR1 and CDR2: LGHNA and YNFKEQ. The CDR3 protein is CASSQAGGHTQYF. CDR3 in DNA: TGTGCCAGCAGCCAAGCTGGGGGCCATACGCAGTATTTT.

The chain employs TRBV12-3 or TRBV12-4 and TRBJ1-2, with D unresolved. The CDR3 sequence is 11 residues long. V was trimmed by 7 bases and J by 3 bases, leaving 6 bases between them. For the CDR3, the DNA is TGTGCCAGCACCAAGGACTATGGCTACACCTTC. Its protein product is CASTKDYGYTF.

The rearrangement joins TRBV5-4 to TRBJ2-7, with a possible D match to TRBD2 (5 bases). The ends were cut back, 4 bases at V and 2 bases at J, with 13 bases in the middle. The CDR3 runs 14 residues. CDR1 and CDR2 (germline): SGHNT, YYREEE (reference sequence). CDR3 in DNA: TGTGCCAGCAGCCTCCGGGGTGAGACCTACGAGCAGTACTTC. This sequence encodes CASSLRGETYEQYF. Looking up the rest from reference TRBV5-4 and TRBJ2-7 gives the full variable domain: ETGVTQSPTHLIKTRGQQVTLRCSSQSGHNTVSWYQQALGQGPQFIFQYYREEENGRGNFPPRFSGLQFPNYSSELNVNALELDDSALYLCASSLRGETYEQYFGPGTRLTVT.

The chain recombines TRBV7-9 with TRBJ1-2; TRBD1 matches at 7 bases. The CDR3 consists of 14 residues. J lost 8 bases, V lost 5 bases, and 11 bases had no gene match. The germline V gene has CDR1 SEHNR and CDR2 FQNEAQ (reference sequence). The CDR3 here is CASSVPLTGNGYTF. CDR3 DNA sequence: TGTGCCAGCAGCGTCCCCCTGACAGGGAACGGCTACACCTTC. The full variable domain, completed using reference TRBV7-9 and TRBJ1-2, is DTGVSQNPRHKITKRGQNVTFRCDPISEHNRLYWYRQTLGQGPEFLTYFQNEAQLEKSRLLSDRFSAERPKGSFSTLEIQRTEQGDSAMYLCASSVPLTGNGYTFGSGTRLTVV.

V usage is TRBV20-1 and J usage is TRBJ1-2, with TRBD1 matching over 7 bases. The germline CDR1 and CDR2 sequences are DFQATT and SNEGSKA (reference sequence). This CDR3 spans 11 amino acids. After removal of 4 bases from V and 5 bases from J, the junction contained 1 base not matched to a gene. CDR3 protein: CSATTGYGYTF. The CDR3 region has the DNA TGCAGTGCTACGACAGGGTATGGCTACACCTTC.

About this clone: An end of the junction does not agree with germline; a read error may underlie this. The chain is built from TRBV18 and TRBJ1-4; D is undetermined. Germline V gives CDR1 KGHSH, CDR2 LQKENI. This CDR3 contains 13 residues. The CDR3: CASSPDNERPPNF. CDR3 bases: TGTGCCAGCTCACCGGATAATGAGAGACCCCCCAATTTT.

This chain connects TRBV18 to TRBJ2-5; possible D gene TRBD2, 6 bases. Trimming left V 4 bases short and J 2 bases short, with 11 bases between. Germline assignment: CDR1 KGHSH and CDR2 LQKENI. The CDR3 extends over 14 amino acids. The CDR3 is CASSLTRTQETQYF. For the CDR3, the DNA is TGTGCCAGCTCACTGACTAGGACTCAAGAGACCCAGTACTTC. The full variable domain, in which reference TRBV18 and TRBJ2-5 provide the parts outside the CDR3, is NAGVMQNPRHLVRRRGQEARLRCSPMKGHSHVYWYRQLPEEGLKFMVYLQKENIIDESGMPKERFSAEFPKEGPSILRIQQVVRGDSAAYFCASSLTRTQETQYFGPGTRLLVL.

This clone came up once. The genes are TRBV12-3 or TRBV12-4 and TRBJ1-4; 7 bases are a match to TRBD1. The ends lost 4 bases at V and 7 bases at J; junction bases unmatched: 3. CDR3 length: 13 amino acids. The CDR3 DNA reads as TGTGCCAGCAGTTCATACAGGGGTGAAAAACTGTTTTTT. Its protein product is CASSSYRGEKLFF.

This clone came up once. V and J are TRBV28 and TRBJ1-2; tentatively, D is TRBD1 (6 bases). V lost 6 bases, J lost 4 bases, and 12 bases lay in between. CDR3 size: 13 residues. In germline, CDR1 is MDHEN, CDR2 SYDVKM. The CDR3 DNA follows: TGTGCCAGCAGACAGGGCGTAAGCTATGGCTACACCTTC. Its protein is CASRQGVSYGYTF.

The chain employs TRBV6-5 and TRBJ2-3; 11 bases are shared with TRBD2. Germline V CDR1 and CDR2: MNHEY, SVGAGI. V lost 4 bases, J lost 0 bases, and 0 bases stayed unmatched. CDR3 length: 15 residues. The CDR3 region is CASSWTSGSTDTQYF. The CDR3, as DNA: TGTGCCAGCAGTTGGACTAGCGGGAGCACAGATACGCAGTATTTT.

The V gene is TRBV28, the J gene TRBJ1-2, with D unclear. The CDR3 is 15 residues long. Trimming removed 2 bases from V and 4 bases from J, with 14 bases in between. The germline CDR1 and CDR2 sequences are MDHEN and SYDVKM. The CDR3 reads CASSLGIWGGYGYTF. The CDR3 nucleotides read TGTGCCAGCAGTTTAGGTATATGGGGTGGCTATGGCTACACCTTC.

The V call is TRBV3-1 (or the pseudogene TRBV3-2), the J call TRBJ1-2, with 10 positions matching TRBD1. The CDR3 loop spans 14 amino acids. Per germline, CDR1 LGHDT and CDR2 YNNKEL (reference sequence). V was clipped by 6 bases and J by 3 bases; unmatched bases: 4. In DNA form, the CDR3 reads TGTGCCAGCAGGAAGACAGGGGGCGACTATGGCTACACCTTC. Translating it yields CASRKTGGDYGYTF.

V and J are TRBV9 and TRBJ2-4; D is uncertain. Trimming cost V 0 bases and J 7 bases, with 8 bases left between them. The CDR3 runs 13 residues. Germline V lookup: CDR1 SGDLS, CDR2 YYNGEE. The CDR3 protein is CASSVDYGNIQYF. The CDR3 nucleotides are TGTGCCAGCAGCGTAGATTACGGGAACATTCAGTACTTC.

This chain connects TRBV7-2 to TRBJ2-1; no reliable D call. V shed 0 bases and J shed 13 bases, with 10 bases lying between them. Germline-derived CDR1 and CDR2 are SGHTA and FQGNSA. The CDR3 runs 12 residues. CDR3 sequence: CASSLAGRIQFF. The DNA for the CDR3 is TGTGCCAGCAGCTTAGCGGGCAGGATTCAGTTCTTC.

The chain has TRBV25-1 and TRBJ1-2, with a possible D match to TRBD1 (5 bases). Germline assignment: CDR1 MGHDK and CDR2 SYGVNS. The CDR3 totals 15 residues. V shed 1 base and J shed 1 base, with 10 bases lying between them. CDR3 residues: CASSEFQGLNYGYTF. Written as DNA, the CDR3 is TGTGCCAGCAGTGAATTTCAGGGCCTTAACTATGGCTACACCTTC.

The V gene is TRBV18, the J gene TRBJ2-3; possible D gene TRBD2, 5 bases. CDR1 and CDR2 (germline): KGHSH, LQKENI. The CDR3 length is 12 residues. Between the trimmed V and J ends, which lost 3 bases and 6 bases, there was a span of 7 bases. Here the CDR3 reads CASSPERDTQYF. The DNA for the CDR3 is TGTGCCAGCTCACCCGAGCGGGATACGCAGTATTTT.

The chain is built from TRBV10-2 and TRBJ2-7, with unresolved D. V was shortened by 10 bases and J by 0 bases, with 13 bases between the two germline ends. Germline V lookup: CDR1 WSHSY, CDR2 SAAADI. CDR3 length: 13 amino acids. The CDR3 nucleotides are TGCGCCACCTTCGAGTTAAACTCCTACGAGCAGTACTTC. Its translation is CATFELNSYEQYF.

V and J are TRBV5-4 and TRBJ2-7; 7 bases match TRBD1. Trimming took 3 bases from V and 2 from J; bases not matched to a gene: 2. The germline V gene has CDR1 SGHNT and CDR2 YYREEE (reference sequence). CDR3 length: 13 amino acids. The CDR3 spells CASSSTGAYEQYF. Written as DNA, the CDR3 is TGTGCCAGCAGCTCCACAGGGGCCTACGAGCAGTACTTC.

Points on this clone: The germline gene is not matched at one end of the junction; a read error may be the cause. The rearrangement joins TRBV2 to TRBJ1-5, with D tentatively TRBD1 (5 bases). Germline CDR1 and CDR2: SNHLY and FYNNEI. The CDR3 sequence is 14 residues long. CDR3 loop: CASRDPVNYQLQHF. CDR3 bases: TGTGCGTCCAGGGATCCAGTTAACTATCAGCTCCAGCATTTT.

V is TRBV5-1 and J is TRBJ1-6, with a possible D match to TRBD1 (6 bases). V lost 5 bases to trimming and J lost 4 bases, with 19 bases between them. The CDR3 is 17 residues long. Germline loops: CDR1 SGHRS, CDR2 YFSETQ. CDR3 residues: CASSWDNSEIYNSPLHF. CDR3 DNA: TGCGCCAGCAGTTGGGACAACAGCGAAATTTATAATTCACCCCTCCACTTT.

The J gene is TRBJ1-5, the V gene TRBV15; no reliable D call. The germline CDR1 and CDR2 sequences are LNHNV and YYDKDF (reference sequence). This CDR3 contains 13 residues. Trimming cost V 0 bases and J 4 bases, with 4 bases left between them. The chain's CDR3 is CATSRDVNQPQHF. The CDR3 DNA sequence: TGTGCCACCAGCAGAGATGTTAATCAGCCCCAGCATTTT.

V usage is TRBV5-1 and J usage is TRBJ2-1; 7 bases are shared with TRBD2. Trimming removed 4 bases from V and 3 bases from J; junction bases left unmatched: 7. CDR1 and CDR2 (germline): SGHRS, YFSETQ. The CDR3 contains 15 residues. The CDR3 region is CASSDGGFSYNEQFF. The CDR3 DNA reads as TGCGCCAGCAGCGACGGGGGGTTTAGCTACAATGAGCAGTTCTTC. Full variable domain (rest looked up from reference TRBV5-1 and TRBJ2-1): KAGVTQTPRYLIKTRGQQVTLSCSPISGHRSVSWYQQTPGQGLQFLFEYFSETQRNKGNFPGRFSGRQFSNSRSEMNVSTLELGDSALYLCASSDGGFSYNEQFFGPGTRLTVL.

The chain carries TRBV11-3 and TRBJ2-3, with D perhaps TRBD2 (6 bases). The V gene's germline CDR1 is SGHNT and CDR2 YENEEA. Trimming shortened V by 9 bases and J by 3 bases, and 25 bases separated the two germline ends. The CDR3 is 17 residues long. CDR3 coding DNA: TGTGCCAGTTCCCTACACAAACGGGGGATAAGGACAGATACGCAGTATTTT. Its protein is CASSLHKRGIRTDTQYF. Filled out from reference TRBV11-3 and TRBJ2-3, the complete variable domain reads EAGVVQSPRYKIIEKKQPVAFWCNPISGHNTLYWYLQNLGQGPELLIRYENEEAVDDSQLPKDRFSAERLKGVDSTLKIQPAELGDSAVYLCASSLHKRGIRTDTQYFGPGTRLTVL.

The V gene is TRBV5-1, the J gene TRBJ2-1; D assignment may be TRBD1 or TRBD2 (5 bases each). Trimming cost V 0 bases and J 7 bases, with 8 bases left between them. This CDR3 comprises 13 residues. Germline loops: CDR1 SGHRS, CDR2 YFSETQ. The CDR3, as DNA: TGCGCCAGCAGCTTGGCCTGGGGGAATGAGCAGTTCTTC. Residues: CASSLAWGNEQFF.